This is a list of T cell receptor beta chains from one sample in a study of blood T cell repertoires in COVID-19. Assay: immunoSEQ multiplex PCR; the TCRdb copy retains only in-frame clones and omits some. In the table there are around 140,000 clones, about nine tenths of which are singletons. Sequencing was done on a sample of peripheral blood. Source of these receptors: a man aged 45-65 years with active COVID-19. Each CDR3 is given without its conserved first and last residue.

cdr3_length	v_call	j_call	cdr3_aa
11	TRBV18	TRBJ1-4	ASSPSGAEKLF
15	TRBV5-6	TRBJ1-6	ASSLDRGTQANSPLH
13	TRBV19	TRBJ1-5	ASQKDRGGNQPQH
12	TRBV7-2	TRBJ2-1	ASTPSRGHDEQF
11	TRBV7-2	TRBJ1-1	ASSFSGGQEAF
9	TRBV3-1/TRBV3-2	TRBJ1-2	ASSRQYGYT
14	TRBV19	TRBJ2-7	ASSIDRGQGRYEQY
12	TRBV5-6	TRBJ1-2	ASSLGSRRGGYT
10	TRBV5-5	TRBJ2-3	ASSLSQSSQY
15	TRBV7-2	TRBJ1-2	ASSFGFLGRRNYGYT
11	TRBV6-5	TRBJ1-2	ASSRNPGQVYT